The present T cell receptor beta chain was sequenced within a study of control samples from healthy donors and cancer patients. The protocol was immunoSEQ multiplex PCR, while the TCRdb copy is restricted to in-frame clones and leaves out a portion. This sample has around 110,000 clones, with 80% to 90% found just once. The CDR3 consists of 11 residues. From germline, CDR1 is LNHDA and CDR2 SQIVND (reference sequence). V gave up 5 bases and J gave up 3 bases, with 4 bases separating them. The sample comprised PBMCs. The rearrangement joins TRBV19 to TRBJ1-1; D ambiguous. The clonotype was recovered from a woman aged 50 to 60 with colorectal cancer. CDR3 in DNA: TGTGCCAGTAGTGTCGACACTGAAGCTTTCTTT. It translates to CASSVDTEAFF.